The rows below give T cell receptor beta chains drawn from one sample of a study of OX40 agonist ivuxolimab in advanced cancers. TCRdb keeps only in-frame clones here, not all; method: immunoSEQ multiplex PCR. The sample includes approximately 90,000 clones, roughly 84% of them seen just once. This material consisted of CD4+ or CD8+ T cells sorted from blood, taken in a trial of the OX40 agonist ivuxolimab. Receptors were obtained from an adult with an advanced solid tumor such as melanoma, head and neck, liver or kidney cancer. Both conserved end residues are part of each CDR3. D genes are given only for firm matches. Rows give clone size only sometimes, using once, few, many, or a class for an expanded clone.

J gene: TRBJ2-2; clone size: -; V gene: TRBV19; D gene: -; CDR3 protein: CASSMLGGPGTGELFF; CDR3 DNA: TGTGCCAGTAGTATGCTCGGGGGGCCGGGGACCGGGGAGCTGTTTTTT
J gene: TRBJ2-7; clone size: medium-sized; V gene: TRBV11-2; D gene: -; CDR3 protein: CASSRDYEQYF; CDR3 DNA: TGTGCCAGCAGCAGGGATTACGAGCAGTACTTC
J gene: TRBJ2-1; clone size: -; V gene: TRBV7-2; D gene: -; CDR3 protein: CASSPRDSGEQFF; CDR3 DNA: TGTGCCAGCAGCCCAAGGGATTCGGGTGAGCAGTTCTTC
J gene: TRBJ2-2; clone size: -; V gene: TRBV9; D gene: TRBD2; CDR3 protein: CASSVASGGSEGLNTGELFF; CDR3 DNA: TGTGCCAGCAGCGTAGCTTCCGGGGGGTCGGAAGGCCTTAACACCGGGGAGCTGTTTTTT
J gene: TRBJ1-3; clone size: -; V gene: TRBV7-2; D gene: -; CDR3 protein: CASSSTVSSGNTIYF; CDR3 DNA: TGTGCCAGCAGCTCCACCGTAAGCTCTGGAAACACCATATATTTT
J gene: TRBJ2-7; clone size: -; V gene: TRBV19; D gene: -; CDR3 protein: CASSLSPGPYEQYF; CDR3 DNA: TGTGCCAGTAGTCTCAGTCCAGGTCCCTACGAGCAGTACTTC
J gene: TRBJ2-5; clone size: -; V gene: TRBV7-2; D gene: -; CDR3 protein: CASSLRTEETQYF; CDR3 DNA: TGTGCCAGCAGCTTGCGGACAGAAGAGACCCAGTACTTC
J gene: TRBJ2-5; clone size: -; V gene: TRBV18; D gene: TRBD1; CDR3 protein: CASSAGQGRSQETQYF; CDR3 DNA: TGTGCCAGCTCAGCGGGACAGGGGCGATCCCAAGAGACCCAGTACTTC
J gene: TRBJ1-2; clone size: once; V gene: TRBV30; D gene: -; CDR3 protein: CAWTKGSGSYGYTF; CDR3 DNA: TGTGCCTGGACAAAGGGTTCGGGGAGCTATGGCTACACCTTC
J gene: TRBJ1-1; clone size: once; V gene: TRBV6-1; D gene: -; CDR3 protein: CASSPRTVMNTEAFF; CDR3 DNA: TGTGCCAGCAGTCCACGGACAGTTATGAACACTGAAGCTTTCTTT